A selection of T cell receptor beta chains follows, all from one sample in a study of cytomegalovirus exposure and HLA in healthy donors. Only in-frame clones appear in the TCRdb table, and some are missing; sequencing was by immunoSEQ multiplex PCR. Of over 150,000 clones in the sample, around 82% were seen once. The sample taken for sequencing was PBMCs. Receptor source: a boy aged 2 to 9 in good health and CMV-seronegative. CDR3s include the opening cysteine and the closing phenylalanine or tryptophan. Each record gives: V gene, J gene, CDR3 protein.

>TRBV14|TRBJ2-3
CASSQDFLAGVRDTQYF
>TRBV7-9|TRBJ1-1
CASSPGQGGTEAFF
>TRBV9|TRBJ2-3
CASSARTGGIRVVADTQYF
>TRBV5-8|TRBJ1-1
CASSRTDRGRHEAFF
>TRBV5-8|TRBJ2-1
CASSFLFSDRKRSSYNEQFF
>TRBV5-1|NA
CASSLTPSYEQYF
>TRBV27|TRBJ1-2
CASSGGGYGYTF
>TRBV5-6|TRBJ2-7
CASSLISGTYEQYF
>TRBV6-1|TRBJ2-7
CASDRAIFYEQYF
>TRBV28|TRBJ1-1
CASRGTGGGIGNTEAFF
>TRBV30|TRBJ2-1
CAWSLRVLNEQFF
>TRBV2|TRBJ1-1
CASSDPGTLAVNAEAFF
>TRBV2|TRBJ2-7
CASSGRDSSQSYYEQYF
>TRBV18|TRBJ2-5
CASSPRGETQYF
>TRBV6-1|TRBJ2-5
CASSGLARVEAQYF
>TRBV6-1|TRBJ2-1
CASSAPLATSYNEQFF
>TRBV7-6|TRBJ2-3
CASSSGQGLTDTQYF
>TRBV6-5|TRBJ1-1
CASSYRTGLNTEAFF
>TRBV4-2|TRBJ1-2
CASSQALKGDYGYTF
>TRBV13|NA
CASSLQGSTYEQYF
>TRBV19|TRBJ2-1
CASSIGPGGHNEQFF